Listed below are T cell receptor beta chains from one sample, sequenced in a study of blood T cells in healthy people across ages. TCRdb reprocessed the 5' RACE reads via MiXCR and lists one record per CDR3 protein. This sample has 800,000 to 950,000 distinct CDR3 sequences, with about 27% found just once. The same data also went into a second study, on T cells of mothers and their children.

The source material was blood. Receptor source: a woman aged 40 to 50 in good health. The CDR3 runs from the conserved cysteine through the conserved F or W. The order of the fields is J gene, V gene, clone size, D gene, CDR3 protein, CDR3 DNA. D genes are given only for firm matches. Expanded clones get a size class; other rows say once, few or many, or leave the size out.

TRBJ2-5	TRBV5-5	many	TRBD2	CASRGGLAGAVYQETQYF	TGTGCCAGCAGAGGGGGACTAGCGGGGGCCGTGTACCAAGAGACCCAGTACTTC
TRBJ1-4	TRBV29-1	NA	TRBD1	CSVAGQGAMDEKLFF	TGCAGCGTTGCAGGCCAGGGGGCTATGGATGAAAAACTGTTTTTT
TRBJ2-1	TRBV7-3	NA	NA	CASSRRGPSDEQFF	TGTGCCAGCAGCCGCCGGGGCCCAAGCGATGAGCAGTTCTTC
TRBJ2-7	TRBV20-1	many	TRBD2	CSAGRGSYEQYF	TGCAGTGCTGGGCGGGGGTCCTACGAGCAGTACTTC
TRBJ2-1	TRBV7-4	NA	TRBD1	CASSSRQGERSEQFF	TGTGCCAGCAGCTCCCGACAGGGGGAGAGGAGTGAGCAGTTCTTC
TRBJ2-6	TRBV4-1	NA	NA	CASSQDRGSGANVRTF	TGCGCCAGCAGCCAAGATCGGGGGTCTGGGGCCAACGTCCGGACTTTC
TRBJ1-2	TRBV24-1	NA	NA	CATSGSGANYGYIF	TGTGCCACCTCGGGGTCCGGAGCCAACTATGGCTACATCTTC
TRBJ2-1	TRBV6-4	few	TRBD2	CASSGTSGGLGYNEQFF	TGTGCCAGCAGCGGGACTAGCGGGGGCTTGGGCTACAATGAGCAGTTCTTC
TRBJ2-3	TRBV6-6	NA	NA	CASSYSRTSTDTQYF	TGTGCCAGCAGTTACTCACGGACTAGCACAGATACGCAGTATTTT
TRBJ1-4	TRBV5-1	few	NA	CASSFTGGREKLFF	TGCGCCAGCAGCTTTACGGGAGGGCGAGAAAAACTGTTTTTT
TRBJ2-3	TRBV10-2	few	NA	CASSGPRDPRTDTQYF	TGCGCCAGCAGTGGCCCCCGGGACCCCAGGACAGATACGCAGTATTTT
TRBJ2-3	TRBV3-1	many	TRBD2	CASSQAWLAGPTDTQYF	TGTGCCAGCAGCCAAGCCTGGCTAGCGGGGCCCACAGATACGCAGTATTTT
TRBJ2-1	TRBV7-9	NA	NA	CVSSRDQLDDEQFF	TGTGTCAGCAGCCGCGATCAACTTGACGATGAGCAGTTCTTC
TRBJ2-1	TRBV7-9	NA	NA	CASSLAPADEQFF	TGTGCCAGCAGCTTAGCACCGGCGGATGAGCAGTTCTTC
TRBJ1-1	TRBV5-1	NA	TRBD1	CASSFQGAPTLNTEAFF	TGCGCCAGCAGCTTCCAGGGGGCCCCAACTCTGAACACTGAAGCTTTCTTT
TRBJ1-4	TRBV28	few	TRBD1	CASRPGTGGEKLFF	TGTGCCAGCAGACCCGGGACAGGGGGAGAAAAACTGTTTTTT
TRBJ2-2	TRBV7-2	NA	NA	CASSLFGGDTGELFF	TGCGCCAGCAGCTTATTTGGGGGTGACACCGGGGAGCTGTTTTTT
TRBJ2-5	TRBV7-9	many	NA	CASSLAVKQETQYF	TGTGCCAGCAGCTTGGCGGTTAAGCAAGAGACCCAGTACTTC
TRBJ2-7	TRBV12-3/TRBV12-4	few	TRBD1	CASSSSTGGSSYEQYF	TGTGCCAGCAGTTCATCAACAGGGGGGAGCTCCTACGAGCAGTACTTC
TRBJ1-2	TRBV4-1	NA	NA	CASSQDPTAYYGYTF	TGCGCCAGCAGCCAAGATCCGACGGCCTACTATGGCTACACCTTC
TRBJ2-3	TRBV9	NA	TRBD2	CASSVDSGGAADTQYF	TGTGCCAGCAGCGTAGATAGCGGGGGGGCGGCAGATACGCAGTATTTT
TRBJ2-1	TRBV10-3	few	TRBD2	CAISLLGGLAGGLSYNEQFF	TGTGCCATCAGCCTCTTAGGGGGACTAGCGGGGGGCCTCTCCTACAATGAGCAGTTCTTC
TRBJ2-5	TRBV15	many	TRBD1	CATSRLGQGGQETQYF	TGTGCCACCAGCAGATTAGGACAGGGCGGACAAGAGACCCAGTACTTC
TRBJ2-5	TRBV7-9	few	TRBD1	CASSPRTGLQETQYF	TGTGCCAGCAGCCCGAGGACAGGACTGCAAGAGACCCAGTACTTC
TRBJ1-2	TRBV18	few	NA	CASSQQGTRGDYGYTF	TGTGCCAGCTCACAACAGGGTACCCGAGGGGACTATGGCTACACCTTC
TRBJ2-6	TRBV9	many	TRBD1	CASSVQGTGPSGANVLTF	TGTGCCAGCAGCGTACAGGGGACAGGGCCCTCTGGGGCCAACGTCCTGACTTTC
TRBJ1-2	TRBV7-2	NA	TRBD1	CANSFPGTGGLDYGYTF	TGTGCCAACAGCTTCCCCGGGACAGGGGGGCTTGACTATGGCTACACCTTC
TRBJ2-7	TRBV20-1	NA	TRBD2	CSATLAGAYEQYF	TGCAGTGCAACACTAGCGGGGGCCTACGAGCAGTACTTC
TRBJ2-3	TRBV20-1	NA	NA	CSGNRFDTQYF	TGCAGTGGCAACAGGTTCGATACGCAGTATTTT
TRBJ2-3	TRBV29-1	NA	TRBD1	CSVDVSGGEDTQYF	TGCAGCGTTGATGTGTCAGGGGGCGAAGATACGCAGTATTTT
TRBJ1-2	TRBV20-1	NA	NA	CSARTGLSSNYGYTF	TGCAGTGCTAGAACCGGGCTATCGTCTAACTATGGCTACACCTTC
TRBJ2-7	TRBV5-1	NA	TRBD1	CASSLISDRDEQYF	TGCGCCAGCAGCTTGATTTCCGACAGGGACGAGCAGTACTTC
TRBJ2-7	TRBV7-2	NA	NA	CASSYRHEQYF	TGTGCCAGCAGCTACCGCCACGAGCAGTACTTC
TRBJ2-1	TRBV7-2	many	NA	CASSSGAGRLNEQFF	TGTGCCAGCAGCTCCGGGGCTGGCCGCTTGAATGAGCAGTTCTTC
TRBJ1-2	TRBV28	NA	NA	CATPGQGGLGYTF	TGTGCCACCCCAGGGCAGGGAGGTTTGGGCTACACCTTC
TRBJ2-2	TRBV24-1	NA	TRBD1	CATSDHNRGLTGELFF	TGTGCCACCAGTGACCATAACAGGGGGTTGACCGGGGAGCTGTTTTTT
TRBJ2-3	TRBV12-3/TRBV12-4	NA	NA	CASSARALLGLADTQYF	TGTGCCAGCAGTGCTAGGGCCCTCCTAGGATTAGCAGATACGCAGTATTTT
TRBJ2-1	TRBV4-1	few	NA	CASSQTPGTYNEQFF	TGCGCCAGCAGCCAAACTCCCGGGACTTACAATGAGCAGTTCTTC
TRBJ2-2	TRBV15	few	TRBD2	CATSTTRLAGGMNTGELFF	TGTGCCACCAGCACCACTCGACTAGCGGGGGGGATGAACACCGGGGAGCTGTTTTTT
TRBJ1-2	TRBV7-9	few	NA	CASSSGPPRESGHGYTF	TGTGCCAGCAGCTCCGGCCCCCCGCGGGAGAGTGGGCATGGCTACACCTTC
TRBJ1-5	TRBV20-1	many	NA	CSAGQGPSPQHF	TGCAGTGCTGGGCAGGGCCCTTCGCCCCAGCATTTT
TRBJ2-2	TRBV7-9	few	NA	CASISSLYGGELFF	TGTGCCAGCATTAGCTCCCTTTACGGCGGGGAGCTGTTTTTT
TRBJ2-1	TRBV9	NA	NA	CASSVNPRETQFF	TGTGCCAGCAGCGTAAACCCACGGGAGACCCAGTTCTTC
TRBJ1-2	TRBV27	many	NA	CASSLTANYGYTF	TGTGCCAGCAGCTTAACAGCTAACTATGGCTACACCTTC
TRBJ2-7	TRBV4-1	many	TRBD2	CASSQGAGAYEQYF	TGCGCCAGCAGCCAAGGAGCGGGGGCGTACGAGCAGTACTTC
TRBJ2-3	TRBV24-1	NA	NA	CATSSARGRGRADTQYF	TGTGCCACCAGTAGTGCTCGGGGGCGTGGGCGTGCAGATACGCAGTATTTT
TRBJ1-1	TRBV29-1	few	NA	CSVERGNTEAFF	TGCAGCGTTGAACGGGGGAACACTGAAGCTTTCTTT
TRBJ2-7	TRBV10-3	many	TRBD1	CAISSGTGNEQYF	TGTGCCATCAGCTCCGGGACAGGAAACGAGCAGTACTTC
TRBJ2-7	TRBV3-1	few	NA	CASSQVVSFYEQYF	TGTGCCAGCAGCCAGGTAGTCAGCTTCTACGAGCAGTACTTC
TRBJ2-3	TRBV6-6	NA	NA	CASSYSIDSPVTDTQYF	TGTGCCAGCAGTTACTCGATCGACAGCCCCGTCACAGATACGCAGTATTTT
TRBJ1-2	TRBV20-1	many	NA	CSANGQRNYGYTF	TGCAGTGCTAATGGACAGAGAAACTATGGCTACACCTTC
TRBJ2-5	TRBV7-3	few	NA	CASSLGGGRRETQYF	TGTGCCAGCAGCTTAGGCGGGGGCCGGCGAGAGACCCAGTACTTC
TRBJ1-2	TRBV18	few	TRBD1	CASSQGENYGYTF	TGTGCCAGCTCCCAGGGGGAGAACTATGGCTACACCTTC
TRBJ2-7	TRBV28	many	NA	CASRALALEQYF	TGTGCCAGCAGGGCACTAGCCCTGGAGCAGTACTTC